These T cell receptor beta chains were read from a single sample in a study of control samples from healthy donors and cancer patients. The repertoire was sequenced with immunoSEQ multiplex PCR; TCRdb's copy has only in-frame clones and lacks some. The sample holds over 100,000 clones; over 85% are singletons and the top ten take 5.5%. Input material: blood. All receptors come from a young man in good health. Each CDR3 is given with its conserved first and last residue. A D gene is named only where the DNA matches it firmly. The size field is filled for only some rows; it gives once, few, many or a size class.

-	-	TRBJ1-1	TRBV9	CASSSGQGNTEAFF	TGTGCCAGCAGCTCTGGGCAGGGGAACACTGAAGCTTTCTTT
-	-	TRBJ1-2	TRBV19	CASSIDRYGYTF	TGTGCCAGTAGTATAGATCGGTATGGCTACACCTTC
-	-	TRBJ2-3	TRBV3-1/TRBV3-2	CASSQGGTDTQYF	TGTGCCAGCAGCCAGGGCGGCACAGATACGCAGTATTTT
-	once	TRBJ1-2	TRBV5-1	CASSELRGVNYGYTF	TGCGCCAGCAGCGAACTCAGGGGCGTGAACTATGGCTACACCTTC
-	-	TRBJ2-5	TRBV5-5	CASLGFGGRETQYF	TGTGCCAGCCTAGGTTTCGGGGGGCGGGAGACCCAGTACTTC
-	-	TRBJ2-4	TRBV18	CASSQGNVENIQYF	TGTGCCAGCTCACAGGGGAATGTTGAAAACATTCAGTACTTC
TRBD2	-	TRBJ2-7	TRBV20-1	CSASNPNIAGGRYEQYF	TGCAGTGCTAGTAACCCCAATATCGCGGGGGGGCGGTACGAGCAGTACTTC
-	-	TRBJ1-2	TRBV5-4	CASSLDRNNYGYTF	TGTGCCAGCAGCTTAGACCGGAACAACTATGGCTACACCTTC
-	-	TRBJ2-5	TRBV5-1	CASSFRGGETQYF	TGCGCCAGCAGCTTCAGGGGAGGGGAGACCCAGTACTTC
-	-	TRBJ2-7	TRBV5-1	CASSLVSGLYEQYF	TGCGCCAGCAGCTTGGTATCAGGGCTTTACGAGCAGTACTTC
-	once	TRBJ1-2	TRBV5-1	CASSRAGSYGYTF	TGCGCCAGCAGCAGGGCAGGGAGCTATGGCTACACCTTC
-	-	TRBJ2-2	TRBV7-9	CASSPTNTGELFF	TGTGCCAGCAGCCCCACTAACACCGGGGAGCTGTTTTTT
-	-	TRBJ2-3	TRBV29-1	CSVEEFNTDTQYF	TGCAGCGTTGAAGAATTTAACACAGATACGCAGTATTTT
-	-	TRBJ2-7	TRBV6-5	CASRDSNSYEQYF	TGTGCCAGCAGGGACAGCAACTCCTACGAGCAGTACTTC
-	-	TRBJ1-3	TRBV5-1	CASSSDRTDTIYF	TGCGCCAGCAGCTCAGACCGGACGGACACCATATATTTT
-	-	TRBJ2-3	TRBV11-2	CASSQLIPPSPDTQYF	TGTGCCAGCAGCCAACTTATACCTCCTAGCCCGGATACGCAGTATTTT
-	-	TRBJ1-5	TRBV27	CASSLSFHNQPQHF	TGTGCCAGCAGTTTATCGTTCCACAATCAGCCCCAGCATTTT
-	-	TRBJ2-2	TRBV9	CASSPTDSNTGELFF	TGTGCCAGCAGCCCGACAGACAGTAACACCGGGGAGCTGTTTTTT
TRBD2	-	TRBJ2-1	TRBV6-5	CASSATSGGASEQFF	TGTGCCAGCAGCGCGACTAGCGGGGGGGCCAGTGAGCAGTTCTTC
TRBD1	-	TRBJ2-1	TRBV18	CASSPPRTGGNNEQFF	TGTGCCAGCTCACCTCCGAGGACAGGGGGGAACAATGAGCAGTTCTTC
TRBD1	-	TRBJ1-3	TRBV4-1	CASSLGQGGGNTIYF	TGCGCCAGCAGCCTGGGACAGGGAGGGGGAAACACCATATATTTT
-	once	TRBJ1-2	TRBV10-1	CASSEGTFYGYTF	TGCGCCAGCAGTGAGGGGACATTCTATGGCTACACCTTC
-	-	TRBJ1-2	TRBV9	CASSVRKRGGGYTF	TGTGCCAGCAGCGTAAGGAAAAGGGGTGGAGGCTACACCTTC
TRBD1	-	TRBJ1-4	TRBV25-1	CASSELTGFNEKLFF	TGTGCCAGCAGTGAGTTGACAGGGTTTAATGAAAAACTGTTTTTT
TRBD2	-	TRBJ2-7	TRBV5-1	CASSLIAGGAYEQYF	TGCGCCAGCAGCTTAATAGCGGGGGGAGCCTACGAGCAGTACTTC
TRBD1	once	TRBJ1-1	TRBV18	CASSPGQDDTEAFF	TGTGCCAGCTCACCGGGACAGGACGACACTGAAGCTTTCTTT
-	-	TRBJ1-2	TRBV5-6	CASSLTGSPYGYTF	TGTGCCAGCAGCTTAACAGGGAGTCCCTATGGCTACACCTTC
TRBD2	-	TRBJ2-7	TRBV9	CASSPRGPPAGGPGTYEQYF	TGTGCCAGCAGCCCACGAGGCCCTCCAGCGGGGGGGCCTGGGACCTACGAGCAGTACTTC
TRBD2	once	TRBJ2-2	TRBV11-3	CASSLTPAGVYTGELFF	TGTGCCAGCAGCTTAACCCCAGCGGGGGTTTACACCGGGGAGCTGTTTTTT
TRBD2	-	TRBJ2-1	TRBV7-2	CASSLAPLDGGADNEQFF	TGTGCCAGCAGCTTAGCTCCTTTAGACGGGGGGGCCGACAATGAGCAGTTCTTC
-	-	TRBJ2-1	TRBV6-2/TRBV6-3	CASSILSSYNEQFF	TGTGCCAGCAGTATACTGAGCTCCTACAATGAGCAGTTCTTC
-	-	TRBJ1-4	TRBV2	CVSFRGPNEKLFF	TGTGTGAGCTTCAGGGGACCAAATGAAAAACTGTTTTTT
TRBD2	-	TRBJ2-5	TRBV2	CASSGAPGLAGGTQYF	TGTGCCAGCAGCGGCGCCCCGGGACTAGCGGGAGGGACCCAGTACTTC
-	-	TRBJ1-5	TRBV4-1	CASSQDPLNQPQHF	TGCGCCAGCAGCCAAGATCCGTTAAATCAGCCCCAGCATTTT
-	-	TRBJ1-4	TRBV10-1	CASSRDITTNEKLFF	TGCGCCAGCAGCCGGGACATCACAACTAATGAAAAACTGTTTTTT
-	-	TRBJ2-3	TRBV5-1	CASSLGPGTLTDTQYF	TGCGCCAGCAGCTTGGGCCCCGGGACACTCACAGATACGCAGTATTTT
TRBD2	-	TRBJ2-4	TRBV28	CASSHQGGVAKNIQYF	TGTGCCAGCAGTCATCAGGGAGGGGTAGCCAAAAACATTCAGTACTTC
-	-	TRBJ1-3	TRBV11-2	CASSLSWTNTDNTIYF	TGTGCCAGCAGCTTATCGTGGACAAACACAGATAACACCATATATTTT
-	-	TRBJ2-7	TRBV12-3/TRBV12-4	CASSTGYEQYF	TGTGCCAGCAGTACCGGCTACGAGCAGTACTTC
-	-	TRBJ2-7	TRBV7-2	CASSLTVGRPGAWEQYF	TGTGCCAGCAGCTTAACTGTCGGCCGGCCTGGGGCATGGGAGCAGTACTTC
-	-	TRBJ2-1	TRBV6-5	CASSRGASSYNEQFF	TGTGCCAGCAGTCGCGGGGCAAGCTCCTACAATGAGCAGTTCTTC
-	-	TRBJ2-6	TRBV5-1	CASSLASRAPGANVLTF	TGCGCCAGCAGCTTGGCCTCCCGAGCCCCTGGGGCCAACGTCCTGACTTTC
-	-	TRBJ2-3	TRBV19	CASSIVKGMADTQYF	TGTGCCAGTAGTATTGTAAAGGGAATGGCAGATACGCAGTATTTT
-	-	TRBJ2-3	TRBV6-6	CASSTSDQQGDTQYF	TGTGCCAGCAGCACTTCGGACCAGCAGGGAGATACGCAGTATTTT
TRBD1	-	TRBJ1-1	TRBV19	CASSTRGHPLEAFF	TGTGCCAGTAGTACCAGGGGGCATCCACTTGAAGCTTTCTTT
-	-	TRBJ2-1	TRBV7-9	CASSPQGPDEQFF	TGTGCCAGCAGCCCGCAAGGACCCGATGAGCAGTTCTTC
-	-	TRBJ1-5	TRBV7-9	CAVAREGVGNQPQHF	TGTGCCGTCGCCAGGGAAGGGGTGGGGAATCAGCCCCAGCATTTT
TRBD2	once	TRBJ2-7	TRBV7-9	CASSRSGGNYEQYF	TGTGCCAGCAGCCGGAGCGGGGGGAACTACGAGCAGTACTTC
-	-	TRBJ2-3	TRBV3-1/TRBV3-2	CASSLNQGITDTQYF	TGTGCCAGCAGCCTAAACCAGGGGATAACAGATACGCAGTATTTT
TRBD1	-	TRBJ2-5	TRBV4-1	CASSQESQGVSTQYF	TGCGCCAGCAGCCAAGAGAGCCAGGGGGTTTCGACCCAGTACTTC
-	-	TRBJ1-2	TRBV9	CASSVAAYGYTF	TGTGCCAGCAGCGTAGCGGCCTATGGCTACACCTTC
TRBD2	-	TRBJ2-5	TRBV7-2	CASSLESGGAGTQYF	TGTGCCAGCAGCTTAGAATCGGGGGGGGCGGGCACCCAGTACTTC
TRBD1	-	TRBJ1-3	TRBV7-9	CASSSLQTGSGNTIYF	TGTGCCAGCAGCTCCCTTCAGACAGGGTCAGGAAACACCATATATTTT
-	once	TRBJ2-2	TRBV7-3	CASSLSRAGELFF	TGTGCCAGCAGCTTAAGTAGGGCCGGGGAGCTGTTTTTT
-	once	TRBJ2-7	TRBV4-2	CASSQVGSSYEQYF	TGTGCCAGCAGCCAAGTCGGCAGCTCCTACGAGCAGTACTTC